The 31 T cell receptor beta chains below were found in one sample sequenced in a study of CD8 T cells in Susac syndrome. The RNA, about 0.45 to 1 ug, was put through reverse transcription using random hexamers. TCRdb ran MiXCR on the immunoSEQ multiplex PCR reads and lists one entry per CDR3 protein. This table holds 180,000 or so distinct CDR3 sequences, approximately 96% found once. The sequenced material came from CD4+ T cells from PBMCs. The receptors originated from a human donor with multiple sclerosis.

The chain recombines TRBV30 with TRBJ1-4; possibly TRBD1 for D (6 bases). The CDR3 totals 15 residues. V lost 0 bases and J lost 7, with 15 bases in between. Germline-derived CDR1 and CDR2 are GTSNPN and SVGIG (reference sequence). In DNA form, the CDR3 reads TGTGCCTGGAGTGTACGTGGGGGCGGCGGTGAAAAACTGTTTTTT. Amino acids: CAWSVRGGGGEKLFF.

CDR3 in DNA: TGTGCCAGCAGCCCATGGGGAGGGCGCCTCGGGGCCCAGTACTTC. This sequence encodes CASSPWGGRLGAQYF. This rearrangement joins TRBV14 to TRBJ2-5; the match to TRBD2 covers 7 bases. The CDR3 covers 15 residues. V lost 4 bases to trimming and J lost 9 bases; unmatched junction nucleotides: 14. Germline CDR1 is SGHDN and CDR2 is FVKESK.

The rearrangement joins TRBV5-4 to TRBJ2-3; 11 bases are a match to TRBD2. Germline CDR1 SGHNT, CDR2 YYREEE (reference sequence). With 4 bases clipped from V and 5 bases from J, the junction kept 6 bases outside the gene matches. The CDR3 is 15 amino acids. In DNA form, the CDR3 reads TGTGCCAGCAGCCGTAGCGGGGGGGCCGTAGATACGCAGTATTTT. This translates into CASSRSGGAVDTQYF.

This chain uses TRBV30 with TRBJ1-2, with unresolved D. CDR3 length: 11 amino acids. Trimming stripped 2 bases from V and 5 bases from J, with 6 bases between. CDR1 is GTSNPN and CDR2 is SVGIG in the germline V gene (reference sequence). The DNA of the CDR3 is TGTGCCTGGAGTAGAACTTATGGCTACACCTTC. As protein: CAWSRTYGYTF.

V gene TRBV7-9 combines with J gene TRBJ2-2; D is perhaps TRBD1 (6 bases). The V end was cut by 3 bases, the J end by 1 base, with 12 bases between. The V gene's germline CDR1 is SEHNR and CDR2 FQNEAQ (reference sequence). The CDR3 spans 16 residues. DNA for the CDR3: TGTGCCAGCAGCTTGTGGACAGCCAGGAACACCGGGGAGCTGTTTTTT. This sequence encodes CASSLWTARNTGELFF.

The chain combines TRBV5-1 with TRBJ1-1, with a tentative D call TRBD1 (5 bases). Germline assignment: CDR1 SGHRS and CDR2 YFSETQ. V was clipped by 2 bases and J by 3 bases, with 26 bases between them. CDR3 length: 19 amino acids. CDR3: CASSFSFSLRRQGYTEAFF. The CDR3 DNA reads TGCGCCAGCAGCTTCTCATTTTCCCTGAGACGGCAGGGTTACACTGAAGCTTTCTTT.

The V gene is TRBV20-1, the J gene TRBJ1-6; unclear D gene. The V and J ends lost 3 bases and 10 bases respectively, with 13 bases between them. The CDR3 covers 13 residues. Germline V gives CDR1 DFQATT, CDR2 SNEGSKA (reference sequence). The CDR3 loop reads CSASSIVGSPLHF. In DNA form, the CDR3 reads TGCAGTGCTAGCAGCATAGTCGGGTCACCCCTCCACTTT.

This CDR3 reads CASSGGTGFRGYTF. The CDR3 DNA follows: TGTGCCAGCAGTGGGGGGACAGGGTTTCGTGGCTACACCTTC. The genes are TRBV25-1 and TRBJ1-2; TRBD1 matches 9 bases. J lost 7 bases, V lost 4 bases, and 7 bases had no gene match. This CDR3 has 14 residues. CDR1 is MGHDK, CDR2 SYGVNS, per germline.

V usage is TRBV10-3 and J usage is TRBJ1-2; 7 bases align to TRBD1. V gave up 7 bases and J gave up 6 bases; unmatched junction bases: 5. The CDR3 spans 12 residues. Germline V gene lookup returns CDR1 ENHRY and CDR2 SYGVKD. The CDR3 coding sequence is TGTGCCATCACCGGACAGGATCATGGCTACACCTTC. Amino acids: CAITGQDHGYTF.

As concerns this clonotype: The junction shows a germline mismatch at one end, possibly a read error. The chain couples TRBV27 to TRBJ1-1, with D perhaps matching TRBD1 (6 bases). The CDR3 extends over 15 amino acids. Germline V gives CDR1 MNHEY, CDR2 SMNVEV (reference sequence). CDR3 region: CASSLSGGANTEAFF. In DNA, the CDR3 is TGTGCCAGCAGTCTATCGGGGGGGGCGAACACTGAAGCTTTCTTT.

This chain links TRBV29-1 with TRBJ1-2, with 12 positions matching TRBD1. CDR3 length equals 16 residues. Germline CDR1 reads SQVTM; CDR2 reads ANQGSEA. With 6 bases clipped from V and 0 bases from J, the junction kept 8 bases outside the gene matches. The CDR3 nucleotides are TGCAGCGTCTCCGGGACAGGGGGCCGATCTAACTATGGCTACACCTTC. This encodes CSVSGTGGRSNYGYTF.

The V gene is TRBV15, the J gene TRBJ1-5; 8 bases are shared with TRBD1. This CDR3 comprises 13 residues. Unmatched junction bases numbered 4, after V lost 8 bases and J lost 4 bases. Germline V gene data show CDR1 as LNHNV and CDR2 as YYDKDF (reference sequence). CDR3 DNA: TGTGCCACCTCAGGACAGGGTAATCAGCCCCAGCATTTT. Translation gives CATSGQGNQPQHF.

This clonotype was seen only a few times. This chain links TRBV6-1 with TRBJ2-7; D gene uncertain. Trimming took off 5 bases at V and 5 bases at J, with 4 bases between the two ends. Germline V CDR1 and CDR2: MNHNS, SASEGT. This CDR3 is built from 10 residues. The CDR3 DNA is TGTGCCAGCAGTCGAAACGAGCAGTACTTC. Translating gives CASSRNEQYF.

The rearrangement joins TRBV6-2 or TRBV6-3 to TRBJ1-5, with 9 positions matching TRBD1. Germline CDR1 reads MNHEY; CDR2 reads SVGEGT. V was clipped by 2 bases and J by 5 bases; unmatched bases: 10. This CDR3 comprises 17 residues. CDR3 sequence reads: CASSYAFGQGIDQPQHF. In DNA form, the CDR3 reads TGTGCCAGCAGTTACGCCTTTGGACAGGGGATAGATCAGCCCCAGCATTTT.

This rearrangement joins TRBV5-1 to TRBJ1-2; D may be TRBD1 (6 bases). This CDR3 contains 14 residues. From germline, CDR1 is SGHRS and CDR2 YFSETQ. V was cut by 0 bases and J by 2 bases, with 8 bases left in between. The CDR3 region has the DNA TGCGCCAGCAGCTTGGCAGGGGAGAACTATGGCTACACCTTC. It is translated as CASSLAGENYGYTF.

The chain joins TRBV5-1 to TRBJ2-6; D possibly corresponds to TRBD2 (6 bases). The ends were cut back, 7 bases at V and 2 bases at J, with 13 bases in the middle. The CDR3 has 15 residues. CDR1 SGHRS and CDR2 YFSETQ come from the germline V gene. The DNA for the CDR3 is TGCGCCAGCCAGCTTGGGGGGACTGGGGCCAACGTCCTGACTTTC. Its translation is CASQLGGTGANVLTF.

This clonotype was found a few times. This chain joins TRBV6-1 and TRBJ1-2; D might be TRBD1 (5 bases). This CDR3 has 13 residues. Germline CDR1 and CDR2: MNHNS and SASEGT. With 6 bases removed from V and 4 bases from J, the gap between germline ends came to 12 bases. CDR3 nucleotide sequence: TGTGCCAGCAGCCGGGACGGCGCCTATGGCTACACCTTC. It is translated as CASSRDGAYGYTF.

The J gene is TRBJ1-1, the V gene TRBV7-2; TRBD1 matches 7 bases. V was clipped by 3 bases and J by 0 bases; unmatched bases: 7. Germline-derived CDR1 and CDR2 are SGHTA and FQGNSA. The CDR3 totals 16 residues. CDR3 in DNA: TGTGCCAGCAGCTTTTCGGGGACAGCAATGAACACTGAAGCTTTCTTT. As protein: CASSFSGTAMNTEAFF.

The chain links TRBV9 to TRBJ1-1; the D is unclear. Germline V CDR1 and CDR2: SGDLS, YYNGEE. V was pared by 3 bases and J by 5 bases, with 17 bases between. The CDR3 length is 15 residues. The CDR3 bases are TGTGCCAGCAGCGGAGGAACGGGAGGGTGGACTGAAGCTTTCTTT. Its protein product is CASSGGTGGWTEAFF.

CDR3 sequence (DNA): TGTGCCAGCAGTTACATGGGACTACATGGCTACACCTTC. Translated: CASSYMGLHGYTF. The genes are TRBV6-2 or TRBV6-3 and TRBJ1-2; D is possibly TRBD1 (5 bases). The CDR3 runs to 13 residues. V lost 2 bases and J 6 bases, leaving 10 bases between the germline ends. The V gene's germline CDR1 is MNHEY and CDR2 SVGEGT.

The chain has TRBV4-3 and TRBJ2-7, with D hard to call. The CDR3 sequence is 13 residues long. Germline CDR1 reads LGHNA; CDR2 reads YSLEER. Trimming stripped 4 bases from V and 3 bases from J, with 10 bases between. The CDR3 DNA follows: TGCGCCAGCAGCCGCGAGGTGGGCTACGAGCAGTACTTC. Translated: CASSREVGYEQYF.

The chain joins TRBV6-2 or TRBV6-3 to TRBJ2-7, with 14 bases matching TRBD2. The CDR3 totals 17 residues. In germline, CDR1 is MNHEY, CDR2 SVGEGT. With V trimmed by 8 bases and J by 2 bases, 11 bases remained unmatched. The DNA for the CDR3 is TGTGCCAGCTGGCCGGGACTAGCGGGGGCCCGAGCCTACGAGCAGTACTTC. It specifies CASWPGLAGARAYEQYF.

The chain links TRBV20-1 to TRBJ2-5, with D perhaps matching TRBD1 or TRBD2 (6 bases each). Trimming removed 6 bases from V and 5 bases from J, with 16 bases in between. Germline loops: CDR1 DFQATT, CDR2 SNEGSKA (reference sequence). CDR3 length: 13 residues. CDR3 sequence (DNA): TGCAGTGCCCGGGGGCACTCCGTGGAGACCCAGTACTTC. Its protein is CSARGHSVETQYF.

Remarks on this clonotype: One junction end does not reproduce the germline sequence, and a read error may be involved. CDR3: CANSESGSTDTQYF. The CDR3 nucleotides read TGTGCCAACAGCGAGTCCGGGAGCACAGATACGCAGTATTTT. This rearrangement joins TRBV9 to TRBJ2-3; no firm D call. Germline loops: CDR1 SGDLS, CDR2 YYNGEE. The CDR3 runs 14 residues.

The chain links TRBV20-1 to TRBJ1-1; no reliable D call. The germline V gene encodes CDR1 DFQATT and CDR2 SNEGSKA (reference sequence). V dropped 5 bases and J dropped 3 bases, with 7 bases sitting between them. The CDR3 totals 11 residues. This CDR3 reads CSASSDTEAFF. The DNA of the CDR3 is TGCAGTGCTTCAAGCGACACTGAAGCTTTCTTT.

This chain joins TRBV6-2 or TRBV6-3 and TRBJ2-7, with TRBD1 as a possible D gene (6 bases). Germline V gene sequence: CDR1 MNHEY, CDR2 SVGEGT. The CDR3 contains 14 residues. With 7 bases removed from V and 8 bases from J, the gap between germline ends came to 21 bases. CDR3 protein: CASTPTGSSTKQYF. The CDR3, as DNA: TGTGCCAGCACCCCGACAGGTTCCTCTACGAAGCAGTACTTC.

The chain joins TRBV29-1 to TRBJ2-7; TRBD1 agrees at 7 bases. Per the germline V gene, CDR1 is SQVTM and CDR2 is ANQGSEA. This CDR3 region has 15 residues. V lost 1 base, J lost 0 bases, and 6 bases stayed unmatched. The CDR3 loop reads CSVEARTGLSYEQYF. In DNA form, the CDR3 reads TGCAGCGTTGAAGCCAGGACAGGCCTCTCCTACGAGCAGTACTTC.

The rearrangement uses TRBV29-1 and TRBJ2-2; D is possibly TRBD2 (7 bases). The CDR3 runs 14 residues. CDR1 SQVTM and CDR2 ANQGSEA come from the germline V gene. V lost 6 bases, J lost 3 bases, and 14 bases lay in between. The CDR3 sequence is CSVTQGGDTGELFF. The CDR3 DNA reads TGCAGCGTCACACAGGGAGGGGACACCGGGGAGCTGTTTTTT.

This chain links TRBV2 with TRBJ1-1; the D gene is possibly TRBD1 (6 bases). In germline, CDR1 is SNHLY, CDR2 FYNNEI. V lost 4 bases and J lost 1, with 10 bases in between. The CDR3 has 14 residues. The CDR3 is CASSVRTENTEAFF. DNA of the CDR3: TGTGCCAGCAGTGTCAGGACAGAGAACACTGAAGCTTTCTTT.

This clonotype has just one count. CDR3 loop: CASTSGAGANVLTF. CDR3 nucleotides: TGTGCCAGCACCTCGGGGGCCGGGGCCAACGTCCTGACTTTC. The V gene is TRBV28, the J gene TRBJ2-6; D might be TRBD1 or TRBD2, each matching 6 bases. The ends were cut back, 7 bases at V and 4 bases at J, with 11 bases in the middle. This CDR3 spans 14 amino acids. The V gene's germline CDR1 is MDHEN and CDR2 SYDVKM.

The count of this clonotype is one. The J gene is TRBJ1-1, the V gene TRBV5-1; 8 bases agree with TRBD1. Germline V lookup: CDR1 SGHRS, CDR2 YFSETQ. V trimming: 4 bases; J trimming: 4 bases; junction bases outside the gene matches: 3. The CDR3 is made up of 13 amino acids. This CDR3 reads CASSPGTGTEAFF. Written as DNA, the CDR3 is TGCGCCAGCAGCCCGGGGACAGGCACTGAAGCTTTCTTT.